This T cell receptor (beta chain) was obtained from a study of T cells in Graves' hyperthyroidism and ophthalmopathy (dated by TCRdb to the late 2010s). Study-level background: Peripheral blood was collected at initial diagnosis, before any treatment. The study also compared thyroid tissue and blood T-cell repertoires from a handful of Graves' hyperthyroidism patients. A discovery cohort of about a hundred patients, roughly 45 with Graves' ophthalmopathy and roughly 59 with stable Graves' hyperthyroidism, was used to find distinguishing TCR V-J signatures. For training and testing, the 100 or so patients in the discovery cohort were randomly divided in a 7:3 ratio. The paper reports TCR Vbeta CDR3 sequencing of approximately 130 peripheral blood samples: around 45 ophthalmopathy, 75 to 80 hyperthyroidism and approximately 17 progressor patients. Prospective prediction of ophthalmopathy was tested in an independent validation cohort consisting of about 19 hyperthyroidism patients and about 17 patients who later progressed to ophthalmopathy. After sampling, hyperthyroidism patients received methimazole starting at 30 mg daily, and ophthalmopathy patients received high-dose intravenous methylprednisolone.

Overall study results and their limits: Most expanded thyroid clonotypes (frequency above 0.001) were also found in blood, which suggests that blood repertoires may mirror thyroid immune responses. Ophthalmopathy was separated from stable hyperthyroidism by a 13 V-J signature model, with approximately 89% sensitivity and just over 81% specificity obtained in cross-validation and 80%/75% obtained in testing. In validation, the model predicted progression to ophthalmopathy with approximately 70% sensitivity and approximately 74% specificity, a median of around 6.6 months before onset. Sample size was not statistically predetermined, and blinding of investigators to group allocation was not performed.

TCR beta CDR3 regions were amplified from RNA transcripts. The first round of RT-PCR for the TCR CDR3 was performed with the HTBI primer set and the Qiagen OneStep RT-PCR kit. Libraries were constructed in a second round of multiplex PCR, after which size selection and purification were carried out. Sequencing of the libraries was done on an Illumina HiSeq2000 using paired-end 100 bp reads. Per the original workflow: SOAPnuke was used to process the raw data, removing reads that contained adapters or uncalled bases, had a mean Phred below 15, or lacked an exact match to the constant primer or identifier. COPE v1.2.5 was used to merge the high-quality paired reads, and each unique nucleotide sequence was defined as a clonotype. Clonotypes were aligned to IMGT TRBV, TRBD and TRBJ reference segments using MiTCR v1.1. The analysis included only V-J combinations with a frequency above 0.0001, which together covered more than 98% of the repertoires. A TCS score was defined as the ratio of F50 (clonal expansion) to E x V (chaos), with BLOSUM62-based TCRdist applied between CDR3 peptides within each V-J. Welch's t-statistics and random forest reduced around 550 V-J features to about 13, which were used in a naive Bayes classifier (R e1071). TCRdb reprocessing: public reads trimmed at Q25 with fastp, clones called with MiXCR, in-frame beta chains kept. CDR3 protein sequences are deduplicated, and each keeps its most common genes and DNA. TCRdb's processing, not the study's, gives the V and J calls here. Recorded for this sample are 500,000 to 600,000 distinct CDR3 sequences; nearly 20% of them occurred a single time. Around 50% of the sample is taken by the ten largest.

The germline V gene (reference sequence) gives CDR1 as GTSNPN and CDR2 as SVGIG. V is pruned by 7 bases and J by 4 bases, leaving 8 bases of the junction without a gene match. The CDR3, cysteine through phenylalanine, is 13 amino acids long. Left in the record is the CDR3 DNA by itself, 39 bases read in frame from the first base. Ophthalmopathy patients had moderately to severely active disease, Clinical Activity Score of at least 3, NOSPECS grade of at least 4, and duration under 3 months. Patients with uncontrolled infections, other autoimmune diseases, pregnancy or lactation were excluded. Diagnoses relied on clinical symptoms, serum thyroxine and TRAb, thyroid ultrasound and orbital computed tomography. Ficoll-Paque density gradient centrifugation was used to isolate PBMCs from around 9.1 ml of fresh peripheral blood. Total RNA was extracted with Trizol reagent, and quality was checked on an Agilent 2100 Bioanalyzer.

A remark on this clonotype: No cognate antigen has been identified for it. No base quality values were provided; no much bigger clone lies one nucleotide off.

The receptor chain draws on TRBV30 and TRBJ2-5, and 8 junctional nucleotides match TRBD2. The sample taken for sequencing was blood. This receptor was identified in a man aged 35 to 55 with Graves' ophthalmopathy. CDR3 reads: CALTGGASETQYF. The DNA sequence is given as TGTGCCTTAACCGGGGGGGCCTCAGAGACCCAGTACTTC.